The subject of this entry is one TCR beta chain. Its antigen is currently unknown. These data are taken from a study of graft-versus-host responses after intestinal transplantation. Study-wide context: Tacrolimus and steroids were given for 2 to 3 years to all recipients after anti-thymocyte globulin induction.

This CDR3 contains 14 residues. Trimming took off 3 bases at V and 1 base at J, with 6 bases between the two ends. The germline V gene encodes CDR1 MNHEY and CDR2 SMNVEV (reference sequence). Study-wide results and caveats: Peak circulating GvH clone levels were associated with early post-transplant HvG declines. Recipient bone marrow held GvH clones, some seen earlier in ileum or blood.

Repertoires were generated with immunoSEQ multiplex PCR, while TCRdb's copy carries only in-frame clones and drops some. The data contain about 51,000 clones, around 92% of them singletons. The TCR sequence derives from a human donor who was the organ donor for an intestinal transplant. This chain joins TRBV27 and TRBJ2-2; D remains ambiguous. The input for sequencing was unstimulated CD4+ T cells sorted from spleen or lymph node cells, taken before transplant. CDR3 region: CASSLWQNTGELFF. The DNA of the CDR3 is TGTGCCAGCAGTTTGTGGCAGAACACCGGGGAGCTGTTTTTT.